This TCR beta chain was identified during a study of cytomegalovirus exposure and HLA in healthy donors. The V and J ends lost 1 base and 8 bases, in that order; junction bases with no gene match: 11. The CDR3 runs to 15 residues. Germline V gene lookup returns CDR1 SGHRS and CDR2 YFSETQ. Some clones are missing from TCRdb's copy, which holds only in-frame ones; the method was immunoSEQ multiplex PCR. The table lists roughly 90,000 clones, around 93% of them singletons. This clonotype originated in a woman aged 25 to 39 in good health and CMV-seropositive. The genes are TRBV5-1 and TRBJ1-1, with 7 nucleotides matching TRBD1. The material sequenced was PBMCs. The CDR3 protein is CASSLRQGTSTEAFF. CDR3 nucleotides: TGCGCCAGCAGCTTGAGACAGGGAACTTCCACGGAAGCTTTCTTT.